One and the same sample provided the 19 T cell receptor beta chains below, sequenced in a study of blood T cell repertoires in COVID-19 (dated by TCRdb to 2020 to 2021). Library preparation was by the immunoSEQ multiplex PCR assay. TCRdb's version of the immuneACCESS table is confined to in-frame rearrangements and falls short of the full clone set. An unresolved V gene accounts for under half of the shortfall where checked; the remainder is of unknown origin. The sample data list about 150,000 clones, and 70% to 90% of these were observed just once. Approximately 4.5% of the sample comes from the top ten. Material for sequencing was PBMCs or T cells enriched from blood (not recorded which). The receptors were gathered from a man aged 50 or older who had recovered from COVID-19.

The rearrangement joins TRBV9 to TRBJ2-3, with D perhaps matching TRBD1 (6 bases). V shed 4 bases and J shed 4 bases, with 19 bases lying between them. The CDR3 is made up of 16 amino acids. The germline V gene encodes CDR1 SGDLS and CDR2 YYNGEE. CDR3 bases: TGTGCCAGCAGCCCTCGGCCCGGACAGACTGCAGATACGCAGTATTTT. It specifies CASSPRPGQTADTQYF.

The CDR3, as DNA: TGTGCCAGCAGCCGGGACAGAGATTCACCCCTCCACTTT. Protein sequence: CASSRDRDSPLHF. V is TRBV13 and J is TRBJ1-6, with TRBD1 matching over 7 bases. Germline V gives CDR1 PRHDT, CDR2 FYEKMQ (reference sequence). V lost 5 bases to trimming and J lost 8 bases; unmatched junction nucleotides: 3. This CDR3 is 13 amino acids long. Drawing the rest from reference TRBV13 and TRBJ1-6, the complete variable domain is AAGVIQSPRHLIKEKRETATLKCYPIPRHDTVYWYQQGPGQDPQFLISFYEKMQSDKGSIPDRFSAQQFSDYHSELNMSSLELGDSALYFCASSRDRDSPLHFGNGTRLTVT.

This rearrangement joins TRBV30 to TRBJ2-3, with 7 bases matching TRBD1. The ends lost 7 bases at V and 0 bases at J; junction bases unmatched: 4. Germline V gives CDR1 GTSNPN, CDR2 SVGIG (reference sequence). The CDR3 sequence is 13 residues long. The CDR3 nucleotides are TGTGCCTTCCGGGACAGAAGCACAGATACGCAGTATTTT. Translation gives CAFRDRSTDTQYF.

This chain joins TRBV28 and TRBJ1-2; D unresolved. The CDR3 is 12 amino acids. Trimming stripped 6 bases from V and 4 bases from J, with 9 bases between. CDR1 and CDR2 (germline): MDHEN, SYDVKM. CDR3 DNA sequence: TGTGCCAGCAGCTCGGCGGCCTATGGCTACACCTTC. It yields the protein CASSSAAYGYTF.

The rearrangement uses TRBV5-1 and TRBJ1-2, with 10 bases aligning to TRBD1. CDR1 and CDR2 from the germline V gene are SGHRS and YFSETQ. This CDR3 spans 15 amino acids. V was pared by 7 bases and J by 4 bases, with 10 bases of the junction left unmatched. This CDR3 reads CASGKLTGGSYGYTF. As DNA, the CDR3 is TGCGCCAGCGGAAAACTGACAGGGGGCAGCTATGGCTACACCTTC.

The rearrangement joins TRBV28 to TRBJ2-3; the D gene is possibly TRBD2 (6 bases). CDR1 and CDR2 from the germline V gene are MDHEN and SYDVKM. This CDR3 comprises 12 residues. V was clipped by 7 bases and J by 6 bases, with 11 bases between them. The CDR3 loop is CASTAGGDTQYF. As DNA, the CDR3 is TGTGCCAGCACCGCCGGGGGTGATACGCAGTATTTT.

This clone was recorded a few times. The chain has TRBV2 and TRBJ1-6, with D possibly matching TRBD1 (5 bases). The V gene lost 6 bases and the J gene lost 6 bases, with 9 bases spanning the gap. This CDR3 has 13 amino acids. CDR1 is SNHLY and CDR2 is FYNNEI in the germline V gene. The DNA of the CDR3 is TGTGCCAGCAGGGGGCCGGGTAATTCACCCCTCCACTTT. Encoded protein: CASRGPGNSPLHF.

The J gene is TRBJ2-7, the V gene TRBV3-1 (or the pseudogene TRBV3-2); weak D call: TRBD2 (6 bases). The V end was cut by 4 bases, the J end by 3 bases, with 13 bases between. The CDR3 is made up of 14 amino acids. Germline V lookup: CDR1 LGHDT, CDR2 YNNKEL (reference sequence). The CDR3 reads CASSRGSSGYEQYF. CDR3 in DNA: TGTGCCAGCAGCCGGGGGAGTAGCGGCTACGAGCAGTACTTC.

The V gene is TRBV7-2, the J gene TRBJ1-3, with no clear D. The germline CDR1 and CDR2 sequences are SGHTA and FQGNSA. V lost 5 bases and J lost 4, with 15 bases in between. This CDR3 comprises 15 residues. CDR3 in DNA: TGTGCCAGCAGCCCTACCCTAGTTCCGGGAAACACCATATATTTT. Translating it yields CASSPTLVPGNTIYF.

This rearrangement joins TRBV11-2 to TRBJ2-1; maybe TRBD1 (5 bases). V lost 6 bases and J 8 bases, leaving 32 bases between the germline ends. CDR1 is SGHAT, CDR2 FQNNGV, per germline. This CDR3 has 19 residues. The CDR3 spells CASSRPQSGSGARRDEQFF. The DNA for the CDR3 is TGTGCCAGCAGTCGGCCCCAGTCAGGGTCAGGAGCTCGTAGAGATGAGCAGTTCTTC.

CDR3 region: CASSFSGSGEDTQYF. The CDR3 DNA sequence: TGCGCCAGCAGCTTTAGCGGGAGTGGAGAAGATACGCAGTATTTT. This chain uses TRBV5-1 with TRBJ2-3; 9 bases agree with TRBD2. From germline, CDR1 is SGHRS and CDR2 YFSETQ. The J segment lost 5 bases and the V segment lost 2 bases, leaving 6 bases of the junction unmatched. The CDR3 loop spans 15 amino acids. Complete variable domain (other parts from reference TRBV5-1 and TRBJ2-3): KAGVTQTPRYLIKTRGQQVTLSCSPISGHRSVSWYQQTPGQGLQFLFEYFSETQRNKGNFPGRFSGRQFSNSRSEMNVSTLELGDSALYLCASSFSGSGEDTQYFGPGTRLTVL.

The V gene is TRBV7-9, the J gene TRBJ2-3; the match to TRBD2 covers 9 bases. The trim removed 5 bases at V and 2 bases at J, leaving 8 bases unmatched. Germline lookup yields CDR1 SEHNR and CDR2 FQNEAQ (reference sequence). The CDR3 spans 16 residues. The DNA of the CDR3 is TGTGCCAGCAGCCGGCGCAGCGGGGGGATCACAGATACGCAGTATTTT. Amino acids: CASSRRSGGITDTQYF.

This rearrangement joins TRBV2 to TRBJ2-3; D is unresolved. Trimming removed 5 bases from V and 5 bases from J, with 11 bases in between. Germline assignment: CDR1 SNHLY and CDR2 FYNNEI. This CDR3 has 13 residues. The CDR3 reads CASSLLPEDTQYF. The CDR3 nucleotides read TGTGCCAGCAGTCTCCTACCCGAAGATACGCAGTATTTT.

This chain connects TRBV7-2 to TRBJ2-2; D might be TRBD1 (5 bases). Germline CDR1 is SGHTA and CDR2 is FQGNSA. The V and J ends lost 4 bases and 1 base respectively, with 7 bases between them. The CDR3 is 14 residues long. CDR3 residues: CASSSDRNTGELFF. Written as DNA, the CDR3 is TGTGCCAGCAGCTCAGACAGGAACACCGGGGAGCTGTTTTTT. Based on the CDR3 plus reference TRBV7-2 and TRBJ2-2, the full variable domain is GAGVSQSPSNKVTEKGKDVELRCDPISGHTALYWYRQSLGQGLEFLIYFQGNSAPDKSGLPSDRFSAERTGGSVSTLTIQRTQQEDSAVYLCASSSDRNTGELFFGEGSRLTVL.

This chain connects TRBV12-5 to TRBJ2-2; a possible D gene is TRBD1 (6 bases). Germline CDR1 reads LGHNT; CDR2 reads FRNRAP. With 5 bases removed from V and 5 bases from J, the gap between germline ends came to 9 bases. The CDR3 is 13 residues long. CDR3 loop: CASGLGQTGELFF. In nucleotides, the CDR3 is TGTGCTAGTGGTCTCGGACAGACCGGGGAGCTGTTTTTT.

J is TRBJ2-3 and V is TRBV21-1; TRBD1, the D gene given by the table, was not confirmed from the DNA. TRBV21-1 is reported as a pseudogene. This CDR3 has 13 residues. CDR3 DNA: TGTGCCACGACAAGTATTTACACAGATACGCAGTATTTT. Its protein is CATTSIYTDTQYF.

The rearrangement uses TRBV28 and TRBJ2-7; 9 bases line up with TRBD1. The germline CDR1 and CDR2 sequences are MDHEN and SYDVKM. This CDR3 is 15 amino acids long. Trimming cost V 6 bases and J 4 bases; bases outside gene matches: 10. CDR3 nucleotides: TGTGCCAGCAGCTTAACCGGGACAGGGAGGTACGAGCAGTACTTC. Residues: CASSLTGTGRYEQYF.

This chain uses TRBV5-1 with TRBJ2-5; tentatively, D is TRBD2 (5 bases). With 4 bases removed from V and 4 bases from J, the gap between germline ends came to 14 bases. The CDR3 has 14 amino acids. Germline CDR1 and CDR2: SGHRS and YFSETQ. This CDR3 reads CASSPDSLIETQYF. DNA for the CDR3: TGCGCCAGCAGCCCGGACTCTTTGATAGAGACCCAGTACTTC. The full variable domain, rest sourced from reference TRBV5-1 and TRBJ2-5, is KAGVTQTPRYLIKTRGQQVTLSCSPISGHRSVSWYQQTPGQGLQFLFEYFSETQRNKGNFPGRFSGRQFSNSRSEMNVSTLELGDSALYLCASSPDSLIETQYFGPGTRLLVL.

The J gene is TRBJ2-2, the V gene TRBV6-5, with 7 bases identical to TRBD2. V dropped 2 bases and J dropped 0; count of bases not matched to a gene: 3. Germline V lookup: CDR1 MNHEY, CDR2 SVGAGI. This CDR3 is built from 16 residues. CDR3 loop: CASSYGEGTNTGELFF. The CDR3 DNA is TGTGCCAGCAGTTACGGGGAGGGGACGAACACCGGGGAGCTGTTTTTT.